This T cell receptor (beta chain) was identified in a study of cytomegalovirus exposure and HLA in healthy donors. Study context: The approximately 720 first-cohort repertoires and the approximately 110 validation repertoires shared the same platform, a later analysis reported.

Produced via immunoSEQ multiplex PCR; TCRdb's table is partial and in-frame only. The repertoire includes 150,000 to 200,000 clones, around 85% of them detected once, and 16% sits in the top ten. From germline, CDR1 is LNHDA and CDR2 SQIVND (reference sequence). The CDR3 has 13 amino acids. V lost 6 bases and J 7 bases, leaving 10 bases between the germline ends. The sequenced sample was PBMCs. The rearrangement joins TRBV19 to TRBJ1-6; perhaps TRBD1 as D (5 bases). The receptor's source is a man aged 18 to 30 in good health and CMV-seropositive. This CDR3 is CASRGDRNSPLHF. For the CDR3, the DNA is TGTGCCAGTAGAGGGGATCGGAATTCACCCCTCCACTTT.